This T cell receptor (beta chain) was sequenced during a study of blood T cell repertoires in COVID-19 (dated by TCRdb to 2020 to 2021). For context, the study as a whole: Samples covering the acute and convalescent phases of COVID-19 were provided by collaborators in the United States, Italy and Spain. The material from the prospective study consisted of cDNA or gDNA derived from T cells, B-cell-depleted T cells, or PBMCs. The dataset comprised deeply sampled blood TCRbeta repertoires from subjects exposed to, actively infected with, or recovered from COVID-19. The repertoires were released in a freely available public database meant as a resource for research on the immune response to SARS-CoV-2. Samples came from the ongoing ImmuneRACE study (first 160 participants) plus 1,254 subjects from 6 global collaborators. A de-identified subject ID, COVID-19 status, age in years and sex were almost always included in the sample metadata. Where available, HLA class I and class II types were obtained from metadata supplied by the sample provider rather than from assay-based typing. Beyond this particular receptor, the publication reports: The quantity of clinical and demographic metadata differed by source and by participant and was supplied without curation.

The immunoSEQ Assay, a bias-controlled multiplex PCR, was used to amplify TCRbeta CDR3 regions from genomic DNA. In the paper's pipeline: Within the assay, amplification of reference gene primers was used to estimate how many nucleated cells each sample contained. To quantify the absolute abundance of each unique TCRbeta CDR3 rearrangement, sequence reads were collapsed and filtered. Productive Simpson clonality was computed per sample as the square root of Simpson's diversity index over productive rearrangements. Entries here come from immuneACCESS through TCRdb and include only in-frame sequences with V and J called. Some clones fail to appear in such tables; in the studies checked, an unresolved V gene covers under half of the shortfall, and the cause of the remainder is unknown. Clone size and the V and J calls come from that table; the DNA yielded D and trimming. Across this sample there are hundreds of thousands of clones, with approximately 80% seen only once. The ten most abundant clones make up around 4.5% of the sample.

The CDR3 goes from the cysteine to the phenylalanine over 13 residues. Just the 39-base CDR3 DNA is kept, in frame starting at base 1. Based on the germline V gene, the CDR1 and CDR2 sequences are SGHDT and YYEEEE. Deletion took 2 bases off V and 4 bases off J, with a span of 7 bases between the germline ends. In this sample, this clone turned up a few times. The clone's antigen remains unknown. No quality values exist for individual bases; no much larger clone is one base distant. In the prospective study, participants were roughly 18 to 90 years old, resided in 20 to 30 geographic areas of the United States, and were enrolled through a virtual design. Cohort assignment in the prospective study relied on participant-reported clinical history from a screening survey and a study questionnaire. Each participant in the prospective study had whole blood, serum and a nasopharyngeal or oropharyngeal swab collected by mobile phlebotomists. Over a roughly 2-month period, participants in the prospective study had the option of providing additional blood draws and questionnaires. Blood samples from the prospective study were shipped frozen or at room temperature prior to DNA extraction.

Sequencing was carried out using PBMCs or T cells enriched from blood (not recorded which). The chain is assembled from TRBV5-6 and TRBJ1-5, with the D gene not confidently named. This TCR was sampled from a young man with acute COVID-19. CDR3 region: CASSFGANQPQHF. The bases are TGTGCCAGCAGCTTTGGAGCGAATCAGCCCCAGCATTTT.